The 21 T cell receptor beta chains given below trace back to one sample, sequenced in a study of T cells in women clearing cervical HPV infection. The assay was immunoSEQ multiplex PCR, and TCRdb's table has in-frame clones only and misses some. The table counts 30,000 to 40,000 clones; roughly 6.8% lies in the top ten. Sequencing was done on a sample of blood buffy coat. These receptors came from a woman between 18 and 70 years old with a cervical HPV16 infection that either progressed to CIN3+ or cleared (not recorded which).

A remark on this clone: The read terminates 3 residues before the CDR3 end, so the remaining end is supplied by the germline J gene. This sequence joins TRBV20-1 and TRBJ1-5, with D hard to call. V lost 4 bases, J lost 0 bases, and 4 bases lay in between. Germline V gene data show CDR1 as DFQATT and CDR2 as SNEGSKA (reference sequence). The CDR3 covers 12 residues. CDR3 loop: CSAKVSNQPQHF. The CDR3 bases that were read are TGCAGTGCTAAGGTTAGCAATCAGCCC.

On this clone itself: The DNA ends 3 residues before the CDR3 does, and the rest of the CDR3 is filled in from the germline J gene. The V call is TRBV12-3 or TRBV12-4, the J call TRBJ2-2; the D is unclear. With 1 base removed from V and 4 bases from J, the gap between germline ends came to 7 bases. The CDR3 extends over 14 amino acids. The CDR3 is CASSLDAITGELFF. Partial CDR3 DNA: TGTGCCAGCAGTTTAGATGCGATCACCGGGGAG.

As to this clone: The read ends 3 residues before the CDR3 terminus; that terminus is restored from the germline J gene. The J gene is TRBJ1-2, the V gene TRBV20-1; TRBD1 aligns across 7 bases. This CDR3 is built from 11 residues. V trimming: 3 bases; J trimming: 6 bases; junction bases outside the gene matches: 1. CDR1 and CDR2 (germline): DFQATT, SNEGSKA (reference sequence). The CDR3 DNA, read in part, is TGCAGTGCTAGTACAGGGGATGGC. The encoded protein is CSASTGDG. The whole CDR3 sequence reads CSASTGDGYTF.

About this clone itself: The missing CDR3 end, 3 residues past where the read stops, is filled in from the germline J gene. The J gene is TRBJ2-5, the V gene TRBV10-2; 7 nucleotides line up with TRBD2. The CDR3 runs 15 residues. The V gene end was trimmed by 0 bases and the J gene end by 2 bases; junction bases not matched to a gene: 3. Germline-derived CDR1 and CDR2 are WSHSY and SAAADI. The CDR3 loop is CASSESPGLQETQYF. The CDR3 DNA, read in part, is TGCGCCAGCAGTGAGTCGCCGGGACTACAAGAGACC.

On this clone: Germline is not matched at one junction end, which may reflect a read error. The read halts 3 residues ahead of the CDR3 end, with the missing end drawn from the germline J gene. J is TRBJ1-1 and V is TRBV7-9; D remains ambiguous. CDR3 size: 15 residues. Germline V CDR1 and CDR2: SEHNR, FQNEAQ (reference sequence). CDR3 bases read: TGTGCCGGCAGCGCCTCGGTGGGCAGTGTCTACGAG. It codes for CAGSASVGSVYE. The full CDR3 protein is CAGSASVGSVYEAFF.

As to this clone: The sequence runs out 3 residues before the end of the CDR3; the remainder is reconstructed from the germline J gene. This chain links TRBV6-4 with TRBJ2-3, with TRBD1 matching over 7 bases. CDR1 is MRHNA and CDR2 is SNTAGT in the germline V gene. The CDR3 contains 13 residues. The ends lost 8 bases at V and 1 base at J; junction bases unmatched: 3. CDR3 DNA, as far as it was read: TGTGCCAGCTCCGGGACAGGCACAGATACG. It codes for CASSGTGTDT. The entire CDR3 sequence reads CASSGTGTDTQYF.

CDR3 DNA, as far as it was read: TGTGCCTGGGCCCGGGACTATGGC. This gives the protein CAWARDYG. The CDR3 in full is CAWARDYGYTF. The rearrangement joins TRBV30 to TRBJ1-2; D not certain. The read ends 3 residues shy of where the CDR3 ends; the end is completed using the germline J gene. Trimming took off 5 bases at V and 3 bases at J, with 7 bases between the two ends. CDR1 is GTSNPN and CDR2 is SVGIG in the germline V gene (reference sequence). The CDR3 has 11 residues. Filled out from reference TRBV30 and TRBJ1-2, the complete variable domain reads SQTIHQWPATLVQPVGSPLSLECTVEGTSNPNLYWYRQAAGRGLQLLFYSVGIGQISSEVPQNLSASRPQDRQFILSSKKLLLSDSGFYLCAWARDYGYTFGSGTRLTVV.

The CDR3 bases that were read are TGTGCCATCAGTGAGACGGAGTTCGGGAATGAG. Translating it yields CAISETEFGNE. The complete CDR3 reads CAISETEFGNEQFF. The chain has TRBV10-3 and TRBJ2-1; no clear D. The read terminates 3 residues ahead of where the CDR3 ends, so the germline J gene completes it. CDR3 length: 14 residues. V dropped 2 bases and J dropped 7 bases, with 12 bases sitting between them. Germline V gene lookup returns CDR1 ENHRY and CDR2 SYGVKD.

Remarks on this clone: Read data end 3 residues before the CDR3 end; the end is taken from the germline J gene. V gene TRBV30 combines with J gene TRBJ1-2; 9 bases line up with TRBD1. The CDR3 runs 15 residues. V was clipped by 4 bases and J by 3 bases; unmatched bases: 9. Germline assignment: CDR1 GTSNPN and CDR2 SVGIG (reference sequence). CDR3 residues: CAWMAQGALDYGYTF. CDR3 DNA, as far as it was read: TGTGCCTGGATGGCACAGGGGGCGTTGGACTATGGC.

As regards this clone: The read finishes 3 residues shy of the CDR3 end, and the germline J gene is used to complete it. This sequence joins TRBV7-9 and TRBJ2-4; D gene unclear. Germline CDR1 is SEHNR and CDR2 is FQNEAQ (reference sequence). The CDR3 spans 15 residues. CDR3 bases read: TGTGCCAGCAGCTTAGCAGGGCAGGCCCTCTATGGT. Residues: CASSLAGQALYG. The CDR3 in its entirety is CASSLAGQALYGQYF.

In the case of this clone: The DNA ends 3 residues before the CDR3 does, and the rest of the CDR3 is filled in from the germline J gene. V is TRBV15 and J is TRBJ2-3; 7 nucleotides match TRBD1. Trimming cost V 5 bases and J 2 bases; bases outside gene matches: 10. This CDR3 has 16 amino acids. Germline assignment: CDR1 LNHNV and CDR2 YYDKDF (reference sequence). The chain's CDR3 is CATSGTVGKDTDTQYF. The DNA read from the CDR3 is TGTGCCACCAGCGGGACAGTGGGGAAGGACACAGATACG.

A word on this clone: Sequencing ends 3 residues short of the CDR3 end; the germline J gene provides the rest. The V gene is TRBV29-1, the J gene TRBJ1-2, with D hard to call. The CDR3 consists of 12 residues. V was shortened by 1 base and J by 2 bases, with 5 bases between the two germline ends. CDR1 is SQVTM and CDR2 is ANQGSEA in the germline V gene. The DNA read from the CDR3 is TGCAGCGTTGAAGCAAGGAACTATGGC. Amino acids: CSVEARNYG. The full CDR3 sequence reads CSVEARNYGYTF.

Remarks on this clone: Read data end 3 residues before the CDR3 end; the end is taken from the germline J gene. The rearrangement uses TRBV19 and TRBJ1-5; no definite D call. The CDR3 is 13 residues long. Per the germline V gene, CDR1 is LNHDA and CDR2 is SQIVND (reference sequence). V was shortened by 9 bases and J by 9 bases, with 18 bases between the two germline ends. The CDR3: CARSSQEVGPQHF. The CDR3 bases that were read are TGTGCCAGGAGTTCGCAGGAAGTAGGGCCC.

As for this clone: The read is 3 residues too short to cover the CDR3 end, so that end is filled in from the germline J gene. This chain joins TRBV30 and TRBJ2-4, with 7 bases identical to TRBD1. The germline V gene has CDR1 GTSNPN and CDR2 SVGIG (reference sequence). The CDR3 covers 11 residues. CDR3 sequence reads: CAWSAGGGQYF. The sequenced part of the CDR3 DNA is TGTGCCTGGAGTGCAGGGGGTGGT.

Remarks on this clone: The read ends 3 residues shy of where the CDR3 ends; the end is completed using the germline J gene. J is TRBJ1-1 and V is TRBV2, with unresolved D. Germline V gives CDR1 SNHLY, CDR2 FYNNEI. Trimming took off 3 bases at V and 1 base at J, with 6 bases between the two ends. The CDR3 sequence is 13 residues long. The CDR3 bases that were read are TGTGCCAGCAGTGACAGAAGGAACACTGAA. It codes for CASSDRRNTE. The full CDR3 protein reads CASSDRRNTEAFF.

A remark on this clone: The CDR3 end lies 3 residues beyond the end of the read and is filled in from the germline J gene. This sequence joins TRBV20-1 and TRBJ1-5, with 7 positions matching TRBD1. Germline V gene sequence: CDR1 DFQATT, CDR2 SNEGSKA (reference sequence). Trimming cost V 3 bases and J 6 bases; bases outside gene matches: 14. The CDR3 is 16 residues long. The CDR3 reads CSAREPPGTVGQPQHF. CDR3 bases read: TGCAGTGCTAGGGAACCTCCCGGGACAGTGGGTCAGCCC.

Worth noting for this clone: The CDR3 end is not reached by the read, which stops 3 residues before it; the germline J gene fills it in. This chain uses TRBV20-1 with TRBJ2-7; TRBD2 agrees at 7 bases. The CDR3 totals 12 residues. Trimming removed 3 bases from V and 4 bases from J; junction bases left unmatched: 3. The germline V gene encodes CDR1 DFQATT and CDR2 SNEGSKA (reference sequence). Incomplete CDR3 DNA: TGCAGTGCTAGGTCGGGGGGTTACGAG. It yields the protein CSARSGGYE. Given in full, the CDR3 is CSARSGGYEQYF.

Worth noting for this clone: With the read ending 3 residues before the CDR3 end, the germline J gene is used to fill in that end. J is TRBJ1-4 and V is TRBV5-1, with unresolved D. This CDR3 has 14 amino acids. Germline loops: CDR1 SGHRS, CDR2 YFSETQ. Trimming removed 1 base at V and 5 bases at J, with 9 bases between. The chain's CDR3 is CASSLRTRNEKLFF. The CDR3 DNA, read in part, is TGCGCCAGCAGCTTGAGAACGCGGAATGAAAAA. The full variable domain, completed using reference TRBV5-1 and TRBJ1-4, is KAGVTQTPRYLIKTRGQQVTLSCSPISGHRSVSWYQQTPGQGLQFLFEYFSETQRNKGNFPGRFSGRQFSNSRSEMNVSTLELGDSALYLCASSLRTRNEKLFFGSGTQLSVL.

As concerns this clone: The read terminates 3 residues ahead of where the CDR3 ends, so the germline J gene completes it. The chain joins TRBV19 to TRBJ1-2; D is undetermined. Germline V gives CDR1 LNHDA, CDR2 SQIVND (reference sequence). The CDR3 covers 14 residues. The CDR3 loop is CASSTAGGNNDYTF. The DNA read from the CDR3 is TGTGCCAGTAGTACAGCGGGAGGGAACAATGAC.

About this clone itself: The read falls 3 residues short of the CDR3 end, and the missing part is taken from the germline J gene. The chain couples TRBV7-3 to TRBJ2-7, with TRBD2 matching 7 bases. Germline CDR1 reads SGHTA; CDR2 reads FQGTGA. J was trimmed by 2 bases and V by 1 base; bases with no gene match: 5. The CDR3 spans 15 residues. This CDR3 reads CASSLRGDYPYEQYF. CDR3 bases read: TGTGCCAGCAGCTTAAGGGGGGACTACCCCTACGAG. The full variable domain, with the rest looked up from reference TRBV7-3 and TRBJ2-7, is GAGVSQTPSNKVTEKGKYVELRCDPISGHTALYWYRQSLGQGPEFLIYFQGTGAADDSGLPNDRFFAVRPEGSVSTLKIQRTERGDSAVYLCASSLRGDYPYEQYFGPGTRLTVT.

About this clone itself: Read sequence stops 3 residues before the CDR3 end, and the germline J gene provides the missing end. The chain is built from TRBV5-6 and TRBJ1-5; D is perhaps TRBD1 (6 bases). Germline CDR1 SGHDT, CDR2 YYEEEE. Trimming took off 2 bases at V and 7 bases at J, with 16 bases between the two ends. This CDR3 is 15 amino acids long. The part of the CDR3 DNA that was read is TGTGCCAGCAGCTTCGGCGGGGGCGCCTGGCAGCCC. Its translation: CASSFGGGAWQP. The whole CDR3 sequence is CASSFGGGAWQPQHF.